This passage covers 25 T cell receptor beta chains from one sample sequenced in a study of blood T cell repertoires in COVID-19. This table comes from immunoSEQ multiplex PCR, and its TCRdb copy is limited to in-frame clones, with some not included. The data hold under 300,000 clones, with roughly three quarters observed a single time. Sequencing input: peripheral blood. The receptors here all came from a woman between 40 and 50 years old with active or convalescent COVID-19.

The chain couples TRBV19 to TRBJ1-4, with D perhaps matching TRBD1 (6 bases). Germline V gene sequence: CDR1 LNHDA, CDR2 SQIVND (reference sequence). CDR3 length equals 14 residues. The germline V and J ends were trimmed by 4 bases and 0 bases, with 6 bases remaining between them. CDR3 sequence (DNA): TGTGCCAGTAGTAGACAGGCAACTAATGAAAAACTGTTTTTT. Protein sequence: CASSRQATNEKLFF.

This chain joins TRBV30 and TRBJ1-1; possible D gene TRBD1, 5 bases. CDR3 length equals 13 residues. V gave up 6 bases and J gave up 3 bases, with 14 bases separating them. Germline V gene sequence: CDR1 GTSNPN, CDR2 SVGIG (reference sequence). The CDR3 sequence is CACLRWGDTEAFF. Here the CDR3 DNA reads TGTGCCTGCCTGAGATGGGGGGACACTGAAGCTTTCTTT.

The genes are TRBV5-6 and TRBJ1-5; D perhaps matches TRBD1 (6 bases). V lost 4 bases, J lost 5 bases, and 13 bases lay in between. The germline V gene encodes CDR1 SGHDT and CDR2 YYEEEE. This CDR3 is 14 amino acids long. CDR3 residues: CASSRWGRDQPQHF. The CDR3 nucleotides are TGTGCCAGCAGCCGGTGGGGGCGAGATCAGCCCCAGCATTTT.

The V and J genes are TRBV2 and TRBJ2-5; D possibly corresponds to TRBD1 (6 bases). The CDR3 spans 10 residues. Per germline, CDR1 SNHLY and CDR2 FYNNEI. V was clipped by 8 bases and J by 5 bases, with 6 bases between them. This CDR3 reads CASGGETQYF. CDR3 coding DNA: TGTGCCAGCGGGGGCGAGACCCAGTACTTC.

The rearrangement uses TRBV18 and TRBJ1-5; 7 positions match TRBD1. After removal of 5 bases from V and 7 bases from J, the junction contained 5 bases not matched to a gene. The germline CDR1 and CDR2 sequences are KGHSH and LQKENI. The CDR3 loop spans 13 amino acids. Written as DNA, the CDR3 is TGTGCCAGCTCAGCCGACAGGGAACAGCCCCAGCATTTT. Residues: CASSADREQPQHF.

The chain carries TRBV6-5 and TRBJ2-7; possible D gene TRBD2, 5 bases. Germline CDR1 reads MNHEY; CDR2 reads SVGAGI. This CDR3 is 14 amino acids long. Trimming took 6 bases from V and 1 from J, leaving 13 bases between them. CDR3: CASRVAGGSYEQYF. DNA of the CDR3: TGTGCCAGCAGGGTGGCGGGTGGATCCTACGAGCAGTACTTC.

This chain connects TRBV27 to TRBJ2-2, with D tentatively TRBD1 (5 bases). The germline CDR1 and CDR2 sequences are MNHEY and SMNVEV (reference sequence). This CDR3 is built from 15 residues. Trimming left V 7 bases short and J 6 bases short, with 18 bases between. The DNA of the CDR3 is TGTGCCAGCACCCTGGGAACAGGCGGCCCCGGGGAGCTGTTTTTT. It codes for CASTLGTGGPGELFF.

This clone has only one observation. This chain uses TRBV4-1 with TRBJ1-5, with D possibly TRBD1 on 5 matching bases. The CDR3 is made up of 13 amino acids. Germline V gene data show CDR1 as MGHRA and CDR2 as YSYEKL. Trimming pared 1 base from V and 5 bases from J, leaving 6 bases between. The CDR3 nucleotides read TGCGCCAGCAGCCAAGCCAGGGATCAGCCCCAGCATTTT. Encoded protein: CASSQARDQPQHF.

J is TRBJ1-5 and V is TRBV6-5; TRBD1 matches 9 bases. The J segment lost 0 bases and the V segment lost 6 bases, leaving 0 bases of the junction unmatched. Germline V lookup: CDR1 MNHEY, CDR2 SVGAGI. The CDR3 consists of 14 residues. The chain's CDR3 is CASRDRGSNQPQHF. As DNA, the CDR3 is TGTGCCAGCAGGGACAGGGGTAGCAATCAGCCCCAGCATTTT.

The chain combines TRBV6-5 with TRBJ2-7; 10 bases align to TRBD1. CDR3 length equals 15 residues. The ends lost 6 bases at V and 2 bases at J; junction bases unmatched: 7. Looked up from germline, CDR1 is MNHEY and CDR2 is SVGAGI. In DNA, the CDR3 is TGTGCCAGCAGCCTCTCCGGACAGGGGGCCTACGAGCAGTACTTC. Translation gives CASSLSGQGAYEQYF.

The genes are TRBV30 and TRBJ1-1; maybe TRBD1 (5 bases). Germline CDR1 GTSNPN, CDR2 SVGIG (reference sequence). This CDR3 contains 13 residues. V shed 2 bases and J shed 1 base, with 8 bases lying between them. CDR3 amino acids: CAWSHGGNTEAFF. The CDR3 bases are TGTGCCTGGAGTCACGGGGGGAACACTGAAGCTTTCTTT.

This clone showed up just once. The sample contains more than one DNA sequence encoding this CDR3. The CDR3 loop reads CASSLAGGNTGELFF. CDR3 sequence (DNA): TGTGCCAGCAGCTTAGCGGGAGGGAACACCGGGGAGCTGTTTTTT. This rearrangement joins TRBV7-2 to TRBJ2-2, with D tentatively TRBD2 (6 bases). The CDR3 is made up of 15 amino acids. The V gene's germline CDR1 is SGHTA and CDR2 FQGNSA. Trimming removed 0 bases from V and 1 base from J, with 6 bases in between.

This clone was seen only a few times. The gene calls are TRBV3-1 (or the pseudogene TRBV3-2) and TRBJ1-4, with 9 bases that match TRBD1. Germline assignment: CDR1 LGHDT and CDR2 YNNKEL (reference sequence). CDR3 length equals 16 residues. The V gene end was trimmed by 0 bases and the J gene end by 8 bases; junction bases not matched to a gene: 7. The DNA for the CDR3 is TGTGCCAGCAGCCAAGATCTAGGGACAGGGCACGAAAAACTGTTTTTT. Encoded protein: CASSQDLGTGHEKLFF.

There are a few counts of this clone. The chain employs TRBV4-2 and TRBJ1-4; the match to TRBD1 covers 8 bases. J gave up 2 bases and V 4 bases, and 6 bases lay outside the gene matches. The germline V gene encodes CDR1 LGHNA and CDR2 YNFKEQ. The CDR3 spans 16 residues. The CDR3, as DNA: TGTGCCAGCAGCCTAGGCCAGGGGGCCACTAATGAAAAACTGTTTTTT. Amino acids: CASSLGQGATNEKLFF.

The V gene is TRBV5-1, the J gene TRBJ2-2, with 9 bases aligning to TRBD2. This CDR3 comprises 15 residues. The junction had 2 bases not matched to a gene; V was cut back by 4 bases and J by 1 base. From germline, CDR1 is SGHRS and CDR2 YFSETQ. CDR3 region: CASSISGGNTGELFF. In nucleotides, the CDR3 is TGCGCCAGCAGCATTAGCGGGGGGAACACCGGGGAGCTGTTTTTT.

V gene TRBV7-3 combines with J gene TRBJ2-2, with TRBD2 as a possible D gene (5 bases). The CDR3 has 14 amino acids. V dropped 5 bases and J dropped 4 bases, with 11 bases sitting between them. Germline V CDR1 and CDR2: SGHTA, FQGTGA. This CDR3 reads CASSLGLFTGELFF. CDR3 sequence (DNA): TGTGCCAGCAGCCTAGGACTTTTCACCGGGGAGCTGTTTTTT. Together with reference TRBV7-3 and TRBJ2-2, the CDR3 gives the full variable domain: GAGVSQTPSNKVTEKGKYVELRCDPISGHTALYWYRQSLGQGPEFLIYFQGTGAADDSGLPNDRFFAVRPEGSVSTLKIQRTERGDSAVYLCASSLGLFTGELFFGEGSRLTVL.

The chain joins TRBV5-1 to TRBJ2-3, with 9 bases fitting TRBD2. The CDR3 runs to 15 residues. Germline CDR1 is SGHRS and CDR2 is YFSETQ. Unmatched junction bases numbered 5, after V lost 4 bases and J lost 2 bases. The CDR3 DNA reads TGCGCCAGCAGCCCTAGCGGGACCTTCACAGATACGCAGTATTTT. Translating gives CASSPSGTFTDTQYF.

V usage is TRBV29-1 and J usage is TRBJ2-7; 8 bases agree with TRBD2. Germline V CDR1 and CDR2: SQVTM, ANQGSEA. The CDR3 is 13 residues long. V gave up 5 bases and J gave up 3 bases; unmatched junction bases: 6. The CDR3 nucleotides read TGCAGCGTTCTCGGCGGGGGGCGCTACGAGCAGTACTTC. It encodes CSVLGGGRYEQYF.

This chain connects TRBV2 to TRBJ2-3; D not resolved. V was cut by 3 bases and J by 8 bases, with 12 bases left in between. Germline assignment: CDR1 SNHLY and CDR2 FYNNEI. The CDR3 totals 13 residues. The CDR3 nucleotides are TGTGCCAGCAGTGAGTCTAACTCCGCTACGCAGTATTTT. Protein product: CASSESNSATQYF.

This rearrangement joins TRBV6-1 to TRBJ1-5, with D hard to call. This CDR3 contains 16 residues. V shed 1 base and J shed 0 bases, with 10 bases lying between them. Germline lookup yields CDR1 MNHNS and CDR2 SASEGT. The CDR3 reads CASSEVTSHSNQPQHF. In DNA form, the CDR3 reads TGTGCCAGCAGTGAAGTGACTAGCCATAGCAATCAGCCCCAGCATTTT.

This clone was detected only once. The V and J genes are TRBV7-9 and TRBJ1-5, with TRBD1 as a possible D gene (5 bases). The V gene lost 2 bases and the J gene lost 0 bases, with 14 bases spanning the gap. The CDR3 length is 17 residues. CDR1 is SEHNR, CDR2 FQNEAQ, per germline (reference sequence). In nucleotides, the CDR3 is TGTGCCAGCAGCTTATGGAAGGACATCTATAGCAATCAGCCCCAGCATTTT. Translation: CASSLWKDIYSNQPQHF.

V and J are TRBV27 and TRBJ2-1, with D tentatively TRBD1 (6 bases). The V end lost 6 bases, the J end lost 7 bases, and 19 bases lay between the germline ends. Per germline, CDR1 MNHEY and CDR2 SMNVEV (reference sequence). The CDR3 totals 15 residues. The CDR3 sequence is CASSRTGQPGNEQFF. DNA of the CDR3: TGTGCCAGCAGCCGTACAGGGCAGCCGGGTAATGAGCAGTTCTTC.

This rearrangement joins TRBV6-5 to TRBJ2-3; 8 nucleotides line up with TRBD1. Trimming cost V 2 bases and J 5 bases; bases outside gene matches: 9. This CDR3 spans 16 amino acids. The germline CDR1 and CDR2 sequences are MNHEY and SVGAGI. The chain's CDR3 is CASSYARTGSGDTQYF. As DNA, the CDR3 is TGTGCCAGCAGTTACGCCAGGACAGGGTCAGGAGATACGCAGTATTTT.

This clone showed up just a few times. The rearrangement links TRBV7-6 to TRBJ2-4; 7 nucleotides match TRBD2. V trimming: 1 base; J trimming: 7 bases; junction bases outside the gene matches: 10. CDR1 and CDR2 from the germline V gene are SGHVS and FNYEAQ. This CDR3 comprises 16 residues. DNA for the CDR3: TGTGCCAGCAGCTTAGGCGGGGTTAGCGGGCAGAACATTCAGTACTTC. This translates into CASSLGGVSGQNIQYF.

The chain links TRBV14 to TRBJ1-2; D is undetermined. The length of the CDR3 is 14 residues. Germline lookup yields CDR1 SGHDN and CDR2 FVKESK. V gave up 0 bases and J gave up 2 bases, with 7 bases separating them. The CDR3 sequence is CASSQEWRNYGYTF. The DNA of the CDR3 is TGTGCCAGCAGCCAAGAATGGAGGAACTATGGCTACACCTTC.